A single sample gave rise to the 27 T cell receptor beta chains below, sequenced in a study of CD8+CD57+ T cells in acquired aplastic anemia. All sequencing subjects had displayed CD8+CD57+ cell expansion on flow cytometry. TCR beta VDJ and CDR3 profiling used genomic DNA as template. Each CDR3 protein is one row after TCRdb ran MiXCR on the reads. The sample consists of about 40,000 distinct CDR3 sequences, approximately 63% of them appearing once. The source material was sorted CD4+, CD8+, or CD8+CD57+ T cells (not recorded which) from PBMCs. The receptor set was obtained from a human donor with aplastic anemia.

The chain is built from TRBV28 and TRBJ1-3; possibly TRBD1 for D (5 bases). Trimming took off 5 bases at V and 0 bases at J, with 17 bases between the two ends. The CDR3 consists of 17 residues. Germline-derived CDR1 and CDR2 are MDHEN and SYDVKM. This CDR3 reads CASSNEGEGDSGNTIYF. The CDR3 DNA reads as TGTGCCAGCAGTAATGAAGGGGAGGGCGACTCTGGAAACACCATATATTTT.

CDR3 bases: TGCAGCGTTTGGAGAGAGACCCAGTACTTC. Its protein product is CSVWRETQYF. The genes are TRBV29-1 and TRBJ2-5; no firm D call. The CDR3 totals 10 residues. Trimming left V 5 bases short and J 4 bases short, with 5 bases between. The germline CDR1 and CDR2 sequences are SQVTM and ANQGSEA.

This clonotype was seen a single time. The J gene is TRBJ1-2, the V gene TRBV24-1; no clear D gene. This CDR3 region has 12 residues. Germline loops: CDR1 KGHDR, CDR2 SFDVKD. V shed 3 bases and J shed 3 bases, with 4 bases lying between them. The CDR3 coding sequence is TGTGCCACCAGTGATCGGCACTATGGCTACACCTTC. It encodes CATSDRHYGYTF.

As to this clonotype: A much larger clonotype is one base distant, so this may be a read error. V gene TRBV7-8 combines with J gene TRBJ2-7; no definite D call. The CDR3 is 12 amino acids. Germline values: CDR1 SGHVS, CDR2 FQNEAQ. The V end lost 4 bases, the J end lost 1 base, and 5 bases lay between the germline ends. In DNA, the CDR3 is TGTGCCAGCAGCTCCGAGTCCTACGAGCAGTACTTC. It codes for CASSSESYEQYF.

There are a few counts of this clonotype. This sequence may be a read error, since a much larger clone differs from it by one base. V gene TRBV15 combines with J gene TRBJ2-5; the match to TRBD2 covers 10 bases. Germline CDR1 and CDR2: LNHNV and YYDKDF (reference sequence). With 2 bases clipped from V and 4 bases from J, the junction kept 25 bases outside the gene matches. The CDR3 runs 22 residues. This chain's CDR3 is CATSRIAGGRSPNLGQRETQYF. CDR3 nucleotide sequence: TGTGCCACCAGCAGAATAGCGGGGGGCCGATCTCCGAATCTGGGCCAACGAGAGACCCAGTACTTC.

The chain couples TRBV2 to TRBJ2-1; 11 positions match TRBD2. CDR1 and CDR2 from the germline V gene are SNHLY and FYNNEI. The CDR3 sequence is 13 residues long. The junction had 2 bases not matched to a gene; V was cut back by 7 bases and J by 6 bases. The CDR3 loop is CASTTSGGNEQFF. CDR3 nucleotides: TGTGCCAGCACTACTAGCGGGGGCAATGAGCAGTTCTTC.

The rearrangement joins TRBV25-1 to TRBJ1-4; TRBD1 agrees at 8 bases. The CDR3 loop spans 15 amino acids. J lost 10 bases, V lost 4 bases, and 11 bases had no gene match. Germline V gene lookup returns CDR1 MGHDK and CDR2 SYGVNS. The CDR3 coding sequence is TGTGCCAGCAGTGTCGTGGGTCAGGGGGCCGGAAAACTGTTTTTT. Encoded protein: CASSVVGQGAGKLFF.

The CDR3: CASSFAGDNEQFF. CDR3 in DNA: TGTGCCAGCAGCTTTGCTGGGGACAATGAGCAGTTCTTC. This sequence joins TRBV7-3 and TRBJ2-1; D is unclear. Per the germline V gene, CDR1 is SGHTA and CDR2 is FQGTGA. The CDR3 loop spans 13 amino acids. The V and J ends lost 3 bases and 5 bases respectively, with 8 bases between them.

The chain uses TRBV25-1 and TRBJ2-3, with no clear D. CDR1 and CDR2 (germline): MGHDK, SYGVNS. Trimming took off 6 bases at V and 4 bases at J, with 20 bases between the two ends. The CDR3 sequence is 16 residues long. Here the CDR3 DNA reads TGTGCCAGCAGCCCAGTGCTTCAACAGCCCTCAGATACGCAGTATTTT. Translation: CASSPVLQQPSDTQYF.

The chain recombines TRBV5-1 with TRBJ1-1, with TRBD1 identical over 8 bases. CDR3 length: 15 residues. CDR1 and CDR2 from the germline V gene are SGHRS and YFSETQ. The ends lost 1 base at V and 4 bases at J; junction bases unmatched: 6. The CDR3 DNA reads as TGCGCCAGCAGCTTGACAGGGGGATTCGGCACTGAAGCTTTCTTT. It encodes CASSLTGGFGTEAFF.

This clonotype was seen many times. CDR3 in DNA: TGTGCCAGCAGTGACTCCGGGGGGTATATTAGTTACGAGCAGTACTTC. Residues: CASSDSGGYISYEQYF. This rearrangement joins TRBV25-1 to TRBJ2-7, with 7 nucleotides matching TRBD2. Germline CDR1 and CDR2: MGHDK and SYGVNS. Germline trimming cut 3 bases from V and 4 bases from J; bases unmatched to any gene: 12. This CDR3 has 16 amino acids.

In nucleotides, the CDR3 is TGTGCCAGCAGCCAAGACAGACACCGAGCCTACGAGCAGTACTTC. This gives the protein CASSQDRHRAYEQYF. This chain connects TRBV7-2 to TRBJ2-7; possibly TRBD1 for D (5 bases). The CDR3 runs 15 residues. Germline values: CDR1 SGHTA, CDR2 FQGNSA. Trimming removed 5 bases from V and 2 bases from J, with 16 bases in between.

This clonotype was observed a single time. This chain connects TRBV9 to TRBJ2-7; D might be TRBD2 (6 bases). CDR3 length: 13 residues. V lost 4 bases, J lost 4 bases, and 12 bases lay in between. Germline-derived CDR1 and CDR2 are SGDLS and YYNGEE. CDR3 nucleotides: TGTGCCAGCAGCCGGGGACTTTCTTACGAGCAGTACTTC. Protein product: CASSRGLSYEQYF.

The rearrangement joins TRBV4-3 to TRBJ1-5; 10 bases fit TRBD1. V lost 3 bases, J lost 3 bases, and 2 bases stayed unmatched. Germline loops: CDR1 LGHNA, CDR2 YSLEER. The CDR3 loop spans 15 amino acids. This CDR3 reads CASSQGTGANQPQHF. DNA of the CDR3: TGCGCCAGCAGCCAGGGGACAGGGGCCAATCAGCCCCAGCATTTT.

This clonotype came up many times. The J gene is TRBJ2-7, the V gene TRBV29-1, with D maybe TRBD1 (6 bases). In germline, CDR1 is SQVTM, CDR2 ANQGSEA. The length of the CDR3 is 13 residues. Trimming shortened V by 4 bases and J by 2 bases, and 12 bases separated the two germline ends. The CDR3 spells CSVGQEEPYEQYF. The CDR3 nucleotides read TGCAGCGTTGGACAGGAGGAACCCTACGAGCAGTACTTC.

This clonotype was seen many times. The rearrangement links TRBV10-2 to TRBJ2-7; possibly TRBD1 or TRBD2 for D (6 bases each). Trimming took 4 bases from V and 7 from J, leaving 20 bases between them. Germline V gene lookup returns CDR1 WSHSY and CDR2 SAAADI. This CDR3 region has 15 residues. CDR3 DNA: TGCGCCAGCAGTGTTACGGTGGGGGGCACAAAAGAGCAGTACTTC. Translation: CASSVTVGGTKEQYF.

J is TRBJ2-3 and V is TRBV7-6; D unclear. The V gene's germline CDR1 is SGHVS and CDR2 FNYEAQ. Trimming cost V 1 base and J 4 bases, with 6 bases left between them. The CDR3 has 13 residues. CDR3 in amino acids: CASSLERADTQYF. DNA for the CDR3: TGTGCCAGCAGCTTAGAACGGGCAGATACGCAGTATTTT. Variable domain in full (rest from reference TRBV7-6 and TRBJ2-3): GAGVSQSPRYKVTKRGQDVALRCDPISGHVSLYWYRQALGQGPEFLTYFNYEAQQDKSGLPNDRFSAERPEGSISTLTIQRTEQRDSAMYRCASSLERADTQYFGPGTRLTVL.

About this clonotype: One end of the junction does not line up with germline, which may come from a read error. The gene calls are TRBV7-3 and TRBJ1-2, with D perhaps TRBD1 (6 bases). There are 12 residues in the CDR3. Germline assignment: CDR1 SGHTA and CDR2 FQGTGA. CDR3 region: CASSLEGGGYTF. In DNA, the CDR3 is TGCGCCAGCAGCTTAGAGGGGGGAGGCTACACCTTC.

In its sample, this clonotype was seen many times. The chain's CDR3 is CASSEIGTVTYNEQFF. In DNA form, the CDR3 reads TGTGCCAGCAGTGAAATTGGGACGGTGACCTACAATGAGCAGTTCTTC. The chain uses TRBV6-1 and TRBJ2-1, with D possibly being TRBD1 or TRBD2 (5 bases each). V was clipped by 2 bases and J by 2 bases, with 13 bases between them. This CDR3 region has 16 residues. The germline V gene has CDR1 MNHNS and CDR2 SASEGT.

The gene calls are TRBV20-1 and TRBJ1-2; 10 bases line up with TRBD1. The junction had 11 bases not matched to a gene; V was cut back by 6 bases and J by 10 bases. The CDR3 runs to 13 residues. CDR1 is DFQATT, CDR2 SNEGSKA, per germline (reference sequence). CDR3 in amino acids: CSAVPGQGSIYTF. The DNA for the CDR3 is TGCAGTGCCGTACCGGGACAGGGGAGCATCTACACCTTC.

This clonotype was counted ten times or more. This chain joins TRBV7-3 and TRBJ2-2; D gene uncertain. CDR1 and CDR2 (germline): SGHTA, FQGTGA. The CDR3 contains 12 residues. Deletions cut 0 bases from V and 6 bases from J, with 2 bases between. Written as DNA, the CDR3 is TGTGCCAGCAGCTTAACGGCCGGGGAGCTGTTTTTT. This sequence encodes CASSLTAGELFF.

This clonotype was observed many times. The V call is TRBV12-3 or TRBV12-4, the J call TRBJ2-7, with D unclear. This CDR3 comprises 12 residues. The V end lost 7 bases, the J end lost 7 bases, and 14 bases lay between the germline ends. The CDR3 protein is CASMLHGWEQYF. The CDR3 DNA sequence: TGTGCCAGCATGCTCCACGGGTGGGAGCAGTACTTC.

J is TRBJ2-7 and V is TRBV15; D remains unclear. The CDR3 is 13 residues long. Per the germline V gene, CDR1 is LNHNV and CDR2 is YYDKDF (reference sequence). V gave up 0 bases and J gave up 6 bases, with 9 bases separating them. In DNA, the CDR3 is TGTGCCACCAGCAGAGATCCCATCGGCGAGCAGTACTTC. Encoded protein: CATSRDPIGEQYF.

The CDR3 coding sequence is TGTGCCATCAGTGAGGGTTGGCGGGACAGCGGCCAGGGGGAGCAGTACTTC. Its translation: CAISEGWRDSGQGEQYF. The chain is built from TRBV10-3 and TRBJ2-7, with D possibly matching TRBD1 (7 bases). Germline CDR1 reads ENHRY; CDR2 reads SYGVKD. This CDR3 has 17 residues. V was shortened by 2 bases and J by 7 bases, with 24 bases between the two germline ends.

V gene TRBV6-7 combines with J gene TRBJ2-7; no firm D call. TRBV6-7 is identified as an open reading frame with a role that is uncertain. V dropped 6 bases and J dropped 0 bases, with 15 bases sitting between them. This CDR3 contains 15 residues. The CDR3 region has the DNA TGTGCCAGCAGCAGCGTAGGCTGGAGCTCCTACGAGCAGTACTTC. It specifies CASSSVGWSSYEQYF.

This clonotype has ten or more counts. The chain couples TRBV11-2 to TRBJ1-1, with TRBD1 as a possible D gene (5 bases). The CDR3 has 14 amino acids. V lost 7 bases and J lost 0, with 12 bases in between. From germline, CDR1 is SGHAT and CDR2 FQNNGV. Here the CDR3 reads CASTSWGMNTEAFF. The CDR3 nucleotides are TGTGCCAGCACCTCTTGGGGGATGAACACTGAAGCTTTCTTT.

The rearrangement uses TRBV25-1 and TRBJ2-7; D might be TRBD1 (6 bases). This CDR3 has 14 residues. The V gene's germline CDR1 is MGHDK and CDR2 SYGVNS. V was shortened by 6 bases and J by 3 bases, with 15 bases between the two germline ends. CDR3 nucleotide sequence: TGTGCCAGCAGGGGGCAGGGGAGTTTCTACGAGCAGTACTTC. This encodes CASRGQGSFYEQYF.